The sequence of this TCR beta chain was determined in a study of cytomegalovirus exposure and HLA in healthy donors. V was clipped by 0 bases and J by 10 bases, with 13 bases between them. The germline V gene has CDR1 MNHEY and CDR2 SVGAGI. This CDR3 contains 15 residues. General study points: Sequencing likely produced, as an artifact, a cluster of highly shared sequence variants. There were several of the most significant clusters that appeared linked to common viral pathogens in a later analysis.

PCR amplification relied on 60 Vbeta primers (plus 13 Jbeta primers). Method: immunoSEQ multiplex PCR; TCRdb's copy keeps in-frame clones and lacks some. The table lists fewer than 90,000 clones, roughly four fifths of them singletons, with roughly 6.8% in the top ten. Remarks on this clone: Antigen specificity is unknown.

The material sequenced was PBMCs. The sequence was collected from a human donor in good health. The chain recombines TRBV6-5 with TRBJ1-6; a possible D gene is TRBD1 (6 bases). CDR3 region: CASSYSQGPMSPLHF. The CDR3 DNA sequence: TGTGCCAGCAGTTACTCGCAGGGGCCAATGTCACCCCTCCACTTT.